The entry below gives a single T cell receptor (beta chain) sequence along with its context. What it binds is not known. The CDR3 length is 17 residues. CDR1 SGHVS and CDR2 FNYEAQ come from the germline V gene. V was clipped by 4 bases and J by 5 bases; unmatched bases: 13. This sample is drawn from a study of CD8 T cells in ankylosing spondylitis. Making use of molecular barcodes, quantitative 5'-RACE generated TCR beta libraries. TCRdb recomputed calls from the 5' RACE reads with MiXCR, one row per CDR3 protein. Of some 220,000 distinct CDR3 sequences in the sample, about 6.7% were seen once. Study results and caveats: A TCR beta motif made of about 8 highly homologous variants seemed typical of ankylosing spondylitis blood.

The sequence was collected from a male donor with ankylosing spondylitis. This chain links TRBV7-6 with TRBJ2-2; 7 bases are shared with TRBD2. Sample: blood, either unsorted or a sorted T cell fraction (not recorded which). CDR3 sequence (DNA): TGTGCCAGCAGCTACCCGGCGGAGCGGGGCTTGACCGGGGAGCTGTTTTTT. As protein: CASSYPAERGLTGELFF.